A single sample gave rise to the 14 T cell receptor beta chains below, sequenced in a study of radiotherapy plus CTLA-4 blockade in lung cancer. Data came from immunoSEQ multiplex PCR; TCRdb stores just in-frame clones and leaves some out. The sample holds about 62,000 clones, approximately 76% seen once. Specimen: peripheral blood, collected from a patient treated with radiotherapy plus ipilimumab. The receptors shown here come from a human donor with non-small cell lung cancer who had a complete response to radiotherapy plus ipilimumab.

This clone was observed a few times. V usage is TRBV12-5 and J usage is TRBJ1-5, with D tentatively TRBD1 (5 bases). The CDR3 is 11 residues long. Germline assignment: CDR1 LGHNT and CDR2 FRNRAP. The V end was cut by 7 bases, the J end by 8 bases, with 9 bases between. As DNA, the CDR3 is TGTGCTAGTGCCTGGGGCGAGCCCCAGCATTTT. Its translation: CASAWGEPQHF. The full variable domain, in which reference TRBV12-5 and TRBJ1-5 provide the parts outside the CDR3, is DARVTQTPRHKVTEMGQEVTMRCQPILGHNTVFWYRQTMMQGLELLAYFRNRAPLDDSGMPKDRFSAEMPDATLATLKIQPSEPRDSAVYFCASAWGEPQHFGDGTRLSIL.

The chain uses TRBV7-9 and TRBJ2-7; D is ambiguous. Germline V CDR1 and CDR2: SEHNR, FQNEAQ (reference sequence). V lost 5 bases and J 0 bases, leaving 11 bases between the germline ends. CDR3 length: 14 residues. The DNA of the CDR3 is TGTGCCAGCAGCACGTACTCCGGCTCCTACGAGCAGTACTTC. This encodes CASSTYSGSYEQYF.

The CDR3 DNA sequence: TGCGCCAGCAGTGACTCTAATTTGGAGGGGGCTTTCTTT. Amino acids: CASSDSNLEGAFF. The chain couples TRBV10-2 to TRBJ1-1, with D tentatively TRBD1 (5 bases). The CDR3 has 13 residues. Trimming cost V 3 bases and J 11 bases, with 16 bases left between them. Per germline, CDR1 WSHSY and CDR2 SAAADI.

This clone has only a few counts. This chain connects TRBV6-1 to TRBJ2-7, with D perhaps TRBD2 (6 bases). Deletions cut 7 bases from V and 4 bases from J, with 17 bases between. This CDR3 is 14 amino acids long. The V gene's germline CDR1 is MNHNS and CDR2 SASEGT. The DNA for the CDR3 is TGTGCCAGCAACTCACACTGGGGGGTTTACGAGCAGTACTTC. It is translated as CASNSHWGVYEQYF.

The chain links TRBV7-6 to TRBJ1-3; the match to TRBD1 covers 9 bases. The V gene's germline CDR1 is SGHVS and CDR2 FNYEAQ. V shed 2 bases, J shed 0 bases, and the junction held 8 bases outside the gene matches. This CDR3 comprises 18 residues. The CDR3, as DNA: TGTGCCAGCAGCTTACCCCGGTACAGGGGGCCCTCTGGAAACACCATATATTTT. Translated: CASSLPRYRGPSGNTIYF.

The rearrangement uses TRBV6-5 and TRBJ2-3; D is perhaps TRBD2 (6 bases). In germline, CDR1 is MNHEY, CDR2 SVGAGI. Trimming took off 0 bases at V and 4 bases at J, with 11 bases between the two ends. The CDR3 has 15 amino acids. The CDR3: CASSYSGRGSDTQYF. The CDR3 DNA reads TGTGCCAGCAGTTACTCGGGGCGGGGCTCAGATACGCAGTATTTT.

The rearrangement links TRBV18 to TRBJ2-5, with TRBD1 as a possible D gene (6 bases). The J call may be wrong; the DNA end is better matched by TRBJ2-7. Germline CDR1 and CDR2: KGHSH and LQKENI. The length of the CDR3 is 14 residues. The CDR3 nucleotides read TGTGCCAGCTCACCAAGACAGGACTCCTACGAGCAGTACTTC. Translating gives CASSPRQDSYEQYF.

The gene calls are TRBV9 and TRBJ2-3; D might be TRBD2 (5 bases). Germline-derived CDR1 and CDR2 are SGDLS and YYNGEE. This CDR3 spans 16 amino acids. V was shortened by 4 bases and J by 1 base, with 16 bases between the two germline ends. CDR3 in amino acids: CASSPHAGPGTDTQYF. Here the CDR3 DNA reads TGTGCCAGCAGCCCACACGCGGGTCCGGGCACAGATACGCAGTATTTT.

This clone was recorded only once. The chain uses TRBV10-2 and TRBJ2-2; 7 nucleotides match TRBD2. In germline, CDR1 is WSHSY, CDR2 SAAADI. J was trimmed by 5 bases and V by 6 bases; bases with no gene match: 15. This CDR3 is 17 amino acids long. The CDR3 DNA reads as TGCGCCAGCAGCGATTTTGGTGGGAGGGCCTTAACCGGGGAGCTGTTTTTT. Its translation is CASSDFGGRALTGELFF.

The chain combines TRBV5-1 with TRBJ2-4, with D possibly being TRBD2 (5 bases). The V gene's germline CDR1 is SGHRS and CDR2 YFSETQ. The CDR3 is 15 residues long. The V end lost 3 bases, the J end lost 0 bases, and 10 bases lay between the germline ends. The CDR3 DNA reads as TGCGCCAGCAGCTCTATCGAGGGAGCCAAAAACATTCAGTACTTC. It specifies CASSSIEGAKNIQYF.

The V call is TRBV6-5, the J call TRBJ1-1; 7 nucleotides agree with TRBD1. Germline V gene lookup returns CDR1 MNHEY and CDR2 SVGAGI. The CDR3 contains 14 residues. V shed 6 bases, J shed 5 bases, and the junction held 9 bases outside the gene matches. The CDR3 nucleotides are TGTGCCAGCAGGGCCGAGGGGGCAAGAACTGAAGCTTTCTTT. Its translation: CASRAEGARTEAFF.

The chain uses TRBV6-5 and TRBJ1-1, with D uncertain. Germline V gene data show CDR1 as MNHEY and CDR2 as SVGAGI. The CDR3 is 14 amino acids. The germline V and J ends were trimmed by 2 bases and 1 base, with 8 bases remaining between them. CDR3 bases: TGTGCCAGCAGTTACGGGAGGCAGAACACTGAAGCTTTCTTT. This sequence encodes CASSYGRQNTEAFF.

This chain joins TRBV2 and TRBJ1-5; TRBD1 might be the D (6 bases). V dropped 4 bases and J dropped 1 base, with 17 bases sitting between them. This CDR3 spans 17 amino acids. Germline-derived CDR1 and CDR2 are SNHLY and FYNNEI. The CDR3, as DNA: TGTGCCAGCAGTGGGGGTCGAAGAACAGGGAGCAATCAGCCCCAGCATTTT. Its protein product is CASSGGRRTGSNQPQHF.

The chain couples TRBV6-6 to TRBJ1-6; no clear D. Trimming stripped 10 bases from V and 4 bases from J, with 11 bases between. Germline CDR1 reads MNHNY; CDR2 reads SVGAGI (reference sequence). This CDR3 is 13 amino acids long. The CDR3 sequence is CATRKQYNSPLHF. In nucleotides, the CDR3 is TGTGCCACCAGGAAACAGTATAATTCACCCCTCCACTTT.